This paragraph reports one TCR beta chain. The CDR3 runs 17 residues. Germline V CDR1 and CDR2: MDHEN, SYDVKM. Researchers prepared the TRB cDNA libraries using 5' RACE with UMI labels. Reanalyzing the 5' RACE reads, TCRdb keeps one entry per CDR3 protein, without DNA. The table for this sample gives some 130,000 distinct CDR3 sequences. The sample belongs to a study of CXCR3-negative and CXCR3-positive naive CD8 T cells. The sample was naive CXCR3- CD8+ T cells from blood. Stated subset: CD45RO-CCR7+CD27+CD95- naive CD8+ T cells lacking CXCR3 (TNR3-). V and J are TRBV28 and TRBJ2-1; TCRdb's assignment of TRBD1 cannot be checked, as there is no DNA. The clonotype comes from a human donor in good health. Some clones in this sample may be carry-over from other donors' samples. The CDR3 here is CASSYRSAGGAGNEQFF.